Listed here are 22 T cell receptor beta chains from one sample, sequenced in a study of OX40 agonist ivuxolimab in advanced cancers. Using immunoSEQ multiplex PCR, the repertoire was profiled, and TCRdb retains in-frame clones only, with some absent. Of tens of thousands of clones listed, about 90% are singletons. The input for sequencing was CD4+ or CD8+ T cells sorted from blood, taken in a trial of the OX40 agonist ivuxolimab. The receptors derive from an adult with an advanced solid tumor such as melanoma, head and neck, liver or kidney cancer.

CDR3 protein: CASSAAAAADTQYF. The CDR3, as DNA: TGTGCCAGCAGCGCGGCAGCGGCGGCAGATACGCAGTATTTT. The V call is TRBV7-7, the J call TRBJ2-3; a possible D gene is TRBD2 (5 bases). The ends were cut back, 5 bases at V and 4 bases at J, with 13 bases in the middle. Looked up from germline, CDR1 is SSHAT and CDR2 is FNYEAQ (reference sequence). The CDR3 loop spans 14 amino acids.

This chain connects TRBV9 to TRBJ1-1; D may be TRBD1 (5 bases). Looked up from germline, CDR1 is SGDLS and CDR2 is YYNGEE. Trimming pared 0 bases from V and 2 bases from J, leaving 8 bases between. The CDR3 is 14 amino acids. The DNA for the CDR3 is TGTGCCAGCAGCGTAGCAGACAGCAACACTGAAGCTTTCTTT. This sequence encodes CASSVADSNTEAFF.

The chain uses TRBV19 and TRBJ2-7; 7 bases fit TRBD2. J was trimmed by 5 bases and V by 1 base; bases with no gene match: 11. The CDR3 covers 16 residues. Germline CDR1 is LNHDA and CDR2 is SQIVND (reference sequence). In nucleotides, the CDR3 is TGTGCCAGTAGTATAGTGGGAGGGACCCGATGGAACGAGCAGTACTTC. This encodes CASSIVGGTRWNEQYF.

This rearrangement joins TRBV19 to TRBJ2-7; 8 positions agree with TRBD1. Germline V gene data show CDR1 as LNHDA and CDR2 as SQIVND (reference sequence). The CDR3 consists of 15 residues. V was clipped by 3 bases and J by 0 bases; unmatched bases: 4. The CDR3 reads CASSIADRVSYEQYF. Written as DNA, the CDR3 is TGTGCCAGTAGTATCGCGGACAGGGTCTCCTACGAGCAGTACTTC.

The chain carries TRBV21-1 and TRBJ2-5. TRBV21-1 counts as a pseudogene. The CDR3 is 15 residues long. This CDR3 is CASSKGGPERETQYF. Written as DNA, the CDR3 is TGTGCCAGCAGCAAAGGTGGACCAGAGCGAGAGACCCAGTACTTC.

CDR3 residues: CASSIRGGIEQYF. CDR3 coding DNA: TGTGCCAGTAGTATCAGGGGAGGAATCGAGCAGTACTTC. The chain has TRBV19 and TRBJ2-7, with D perhaps given as TRBD1 or TRBD2 (6 bases each). Per the germline V gene, CDR1 is LNHDA and CDR2 is SQIVND (reference sequence). V lost 3 bases to trimming and J lost 6 bases, with 12 bases between them. The CDR3 is 13 amino acids.

The gene calls are TRBV6-6 and TRBJ1-2; no reliable D call. Per the germline V gene, CDR1 is MNHNY and CDR2 is SVGAGI (reference sequence). The CDR3 is 12 amino acids. V lost 6 bases and J lost 4, with 9 bases in between. The CDR3 loop is CASREGIYGYTF. The CDR3 region has the DNA TGTGCCAGCAGGGAGGGTATCTATGGCTACACCTTC.

The rearrangement joins TRBV6-5 to TRBJ2-3; 9 nucleotides agree with TRBD2. The germline V gene encodes CDR1 MNHEY and CDR2 SVGAGI. The length of the CDR3 is 14 residues. V dropped 2 bases and J dropped 4; count of bases not matched to a gene: 1. In nucleotides, the CDR3 is TGTGCCAGCAGTTACGTAGCGGGGGCAGATACGCAGTATTTT. Translation: CASSYVAGADTQYF.

This chain links TRBV6-4 with TRBJ2-3, with D possibly matching TRBD2 (6 bases). The germline V and J ends were trimmed by 2 bases and 5 bases, with 14 bases remaining between them. This CDR3 has 15 amino acids. The V gene's germline CDR1 is MRHNA and CDR2 SNTAGT. CDR3 sequence reads: CASSDRSGELDTQYF. CDR3 nucleotide sequence: TGTGCCAGCAGTGACAGGTCGGGAGAATTAGATACGCAGTATTTT.

The rearrangement joins TRBV5-5 to TRBJ2-6, with no clear D. The CDR3 consists of 15 residues. CDR1 and CDR2 (germline): SGHKS, YYEKEE (reference sequence). V dropped 7 bases and J dropped 5 bases, with 16 bases sitting between them. The CDR3 DNA sequence: TGTGCCAGCCCACTCGCACAAAGTCGGGCCAACGTCCTGACTTTC. It encodes CASPLAQSRANVLTF. The full variable domain, in which reference TRBV5-5 and TRBJ2-6 provide the parts outside the CDR3, is DAGVTQSPTHLIKTRGQQVTLRCSPISGHKSVSWYQQVLGQGPQFIFQYYEKEERGRGNFPDRFSARQFPNYSSELNVNALLLGDSALYLCASPLAQSRANVLTFGAGSRLTVL.

DNA for the CDR3: TGTGCCTGGAGTGAAAGGGTTTACGATCAGCCCCAGCATTTT. It yields the protein CAWSERVYDQPQHF. The genes are TRBV30 and TRBJ1-5; D is unclear. Germline V gene lookup returns CDR1 GTSNPN and CDR2 SVGIG (reference sequence). Trimming took 1 base from V and 5 from J, leaving 12 bases between them. The CDR3 has 14 residues.

The chain links TRBV5-4 to TRBJ2-5, with D unresolved. The CDR3 has 14 residues. Germline-derived CDR1 and CDR2 are SGHNT and YYREEE (reference sequence). Trimming took off 5 bases at V and 5 bases at J, with 16 bases between the two ends. The CDR3 region is CASRPLERPETQYF. Here the CDR3 DNA reads TGTGCCAGCAGACCCCTAGAGCGCCCGGAGACCCAGTACTTC.

The chain has TRBV28 and TRBJ2-7, with 9 bases that match TRBD1. V lost 8 bases to trimming and J lost 4 bases; unmatched junction nucleotides: 9. CDR1 and CDR2 from the germline V gene are MDHEN and SYDVKM. The length of the CDR3 is 14 residues. This CDR3 reads CASRVGQGLYEQYF. The CDR3 DNA sequence: TGTGCCAGCCGTGTGGGACAGGGTCTTTACGAGCAGTACTTC.

The J gene is TRBJ2-5, the V gene TRBV15, with TRBD2 identical over 7 bases. Trimming at V came to 0 bases and at J to 2 bases, leaving 3 bases not matched to a gene. CDR1 is LNHNV and CDR2 is YYDKDF in the germline V gene (reference sequence). This CDR3 contains 15 residues. CDR3 sequence reads: CATSRDLAAQETQYF. For the CDR3, the DNA is TGTGCCACCAGCAGAGATCTAGCGGCTCAAGAGACCCAGTACTTC.

CDR3 sequence: CASSLTAEAFF. The CDR3 coding sequence is TGTGCCAGCAGCTTAACAGCTGAAGCTTTCTTT. V is TRBV13 and J is TRBJ1-1; D unclear. The CDR3 sequence is 11 residues long. The germline gives CDR1 PRHDT, CDR2 FYEKMQ (reference sequence). Between the trimmed V and J ends, which lost 2 bases and 6 bases, there was a span of 4 bases.

The V gene is TRBV6-5, the J gene TRBJ1-2, with TRBD1 matching over 9 bases. From germline, CDR1 is MNHEY and CDR2 SVGAGI. This CDR3 is 14 amino acids long. With 4 bases clipped from V and 11 bases from J, the junction kept 11 bases outside the gene matches. CDR3 coding DNA: TGTGCCAGCAGTTCCCAGACAGGGGGAGTAGGATACACCTTC. Amino acids: CASSSQTGGVGYTF.

V usage is TRBV11-3 and J usage is TRBJ2-1, with unresolved D. The CDR3 loop spans 14 amino acids. Germline CDR1 is SGHNT and CDR2 is YENEEA. Trimming took 0 bases from V and 2 from J, leaving 5 bases between them. The CDR3: CASSLDFTYNEQFF. The CDR3, as DNA: TGTGCCAGCAGCTTAGATTTTACCTACAATGAGCAGTTCTTC.

The chain links TRBV4-3 to TRBJ1-3; no clear D. V was clipped by 1 base and J by 4 bases, with 8 bases between them. The germline V gene has CDR1 LGHNA and CDR2 YSLEER. This CDR3 spans 14 amino acids. The chain's CDR3 is CASSQVGSGNTIYF. The CDR3 bases are TGCGCCAGCAGCCAAGTCGGGTCCGGAAACACCATATATTTT.

The V call is TRBV9, the J call TRBJ1-2, with D unresolved. The CDR3 has 15 amino acids. The germline V and J ends were trimmed by 0 bases and 0 bases, with 9 bases remaining between them. CDR1 and CDR2 from the germline V gene are SGDLS and YYNGEE. As DNA, the CDR3 is TGTGCCAGCAGCGTAGTCCCTGACGCTAACTATGGCTACACCTTC. Its translation: CASSVVPDANYGYTF.

This chain joins TRBV9 and TRBJ2-7; D is possibly TRBD1 (5 bases). V lost 3 bases, J lost 2 bases, and 12 bases lay in between. There are 14 residues in the CDR3. CDR1 and CDR2 from the germline V gene are SGDLS and YYNGEE. CDR3 in amino acids: CASSARQNTYEQYF. In nucleotides, the CDR3 is TGTGCCAGCAGCGCGAGACAGAATACCTACGAGCAGTACTTC.

The rearrangement links TRBV30 to TRBJ1-5; D is undetermined. The CDR3 runs to 13 residues. V lost 0 bases and J 7 bases, leaving 10 bases between the germline ends. CDR1 GTSNPN and CDR2 SVGIG come from the germline V gene (reference sequence). The CDR3 sequence is CAWSVTGGQPQHF. DNA of the CDR3: TGTGCCTGGAGTGTGACGGGAGGCCAGCCCCAGCATTTT. Drawing the rest from reference TRBV30 and TRBJ1-5, the complete variable domain is SQTIHQWPATLVQPVGSPLSLECTVEGTSNPNLYWYRQAAGRGLQLLFYSVGIGQISSEVPQNLSASRPQDRQFILSSKKLLLSDSGFYLCAWSVTGGQPQHFGDGTRLSIL.

The CDR3 region is CASSYADTGELFF. CDR3 in DNA: TGTGCCAGCAGCTACGCTGACACCGGGGAGCTGTTTTTT. This sequence joins TRBV7-6 and TRBJ2-2, with D unclear. With 4 bases removed from V and 3 bases from J, the gap between germline ends came to 6 bases. Per germline, CDR1 SGHVS and CDR2 FNYEAQ. There are 13 residues in the CDR3.